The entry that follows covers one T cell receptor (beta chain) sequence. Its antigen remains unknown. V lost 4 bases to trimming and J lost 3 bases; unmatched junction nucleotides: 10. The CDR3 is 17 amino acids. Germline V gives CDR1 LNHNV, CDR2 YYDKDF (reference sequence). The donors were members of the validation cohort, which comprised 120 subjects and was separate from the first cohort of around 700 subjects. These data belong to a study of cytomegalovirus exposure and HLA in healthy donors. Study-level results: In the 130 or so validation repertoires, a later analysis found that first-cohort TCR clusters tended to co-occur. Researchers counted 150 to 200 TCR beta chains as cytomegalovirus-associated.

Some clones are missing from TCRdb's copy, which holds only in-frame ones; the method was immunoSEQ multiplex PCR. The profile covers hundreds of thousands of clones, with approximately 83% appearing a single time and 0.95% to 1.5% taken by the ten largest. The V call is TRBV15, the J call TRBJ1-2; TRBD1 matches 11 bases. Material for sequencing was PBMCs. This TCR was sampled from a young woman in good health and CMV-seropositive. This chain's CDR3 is CATSIGTGGSRDYGYTF. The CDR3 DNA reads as TGTGCCACCAGCATAGGGACAGGGGGTTCACGCGACTATGGCTACACCTTC. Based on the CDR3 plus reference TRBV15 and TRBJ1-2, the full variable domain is DAMVIQNPRYQVTQFGKPVTLSCSQTLNHNVMYWYQQKSSQAPKLLFHYYDKDFNNEADTPDNFQSRRPNTSFCFLDIRSPGLGDTAMYLCATSIGTGGSRDYGYTFGSGTRLTVV.